This T cell receptor (beta chain) was captured by sequencing in a study of cytomegalovirus exposure and HLA in healthy donors. General study findings and limits: For TCR beta chains, V- and J-gene trimming was later linked to a missense DCLRE1C variant. Based on reports, TCR beta sequences accurately predicted HLA-A and HLA-B alleles for most subjects.

Points on this clone: Antigen unknown. A read error may produce the germline difference seen at one junction end.

This CDR3 is built from 15 residues. CDR1 and CDR2 (germline): SEHNR, FQNEAQ (reference sequence). Use of 60 Vbeta and 13 Jbeta primers characterized the PCR. Assay used: immunoSEQ multiplex PCR; TCRdb lists only in-frame clones, some missing. The table includes some 150,000 clones, 76% detected once. The rearrangement uses TRBV7-9 and TRBJ1-2; D gene unclear. The receptor comes from a man in his 60s in good health and CMV-seronegative. The sequencing sample was made of PBMCs. The chain's CDR3 is CSSSLAGLANYGYTF. CDR3 nucleotide sequence: TGTTCCAGCAGCTTAGCAGGACTAGCTAACTATGGCTACACCTTC.